This T cell receptor beta chain was identified during a study of blood T cell repertoires in COVID-19. Across the study: The study drew acute and convalescent COVID-19 samples from the United States, Italy and Spain. From T cells, B-cell-depleted T cells, or PBMCs came the material, which was cDNA or gDNA.

CDR1 and CDR2 (germline): LGHNA, YSLEER. V lost 3 bases and J lost 5, with 19 bases in between. There are 16 residues in the CDR3. In the original workflow: Amplification with reference gene primers provided the estimates of nucleated cell counts. The data were produced by immunoSEQ multiplex PCR, yet TCRdb's version contains in-frame clones alone and is incomplete. V, J and clone size derive from that table, while D and trimming were established from the DNA sequence. Counted here are 280,000 or so clones, approximately 91% occurring once; the ten biggest clones make up roughly 9.1%. The specimen sequenced was peripheral blood. This sequence originates from a man aged 18 to 29 with active or convalescent COVID-19. This chain uses TRBV4-3 with TRBJ1-1, with D possibly TRBD1 on 6 matching bases. The CDR3 reads CASSQAGRVGTTEAFF. CDR3 in DNA: TGCGCCAGCAGCCAGGCCGGAAGGGTCGGGACAACTGAAGCTTTCTTT.